One sample yielded the 3 T cell receptor beta chains listed below, sequenced in a study of CD8+CD57+ T cells in acquired aplastic anemia. CDR3 and TCR beta VDJ profiling relied on genomic DNA as the template. TCRdb independently ran MiXCR on the reads; one entry per CDR3 protein. Of around 130,000 distinct CDR3 sequences in the sample, over 45% are singletons; the top ten hold 2% to 3%. Sequenced: sorted CD4+, CD8+, or CD8+CD57+ T cells (not recorded which) from PBMCs. Every receptor here comes from a human donor in good health, serving as a control.

The chain employs TRBV29-1 and TRBJ1-2; the D gene is possibly TRBD1 (5 bases). The CDR3 sequence is 12 residues long. Trimming pared 6 bases from V and 5 bases from J, leaving 13 bases between. CDR1 and CDR2 (germline): SQVTM, ANQGSEA. The CDR3 spells CSVPRRQYGYTF. The CDR3 region has the DNA TGCAGCGTACCACGGAGACAGTATGGCTACACCTTC. The variable domain in full, completed from reference TRBV29-1 and TRBJ1-2, reads SAVISQKPSRDICQRGTSLTIQCQVDSQVTMMFWYRQQPGQSLTLIATANQGSEATYESGFVIDKFPISRPNLTFSTLTVSNMSPEDSSIYLCSVPRRQYGYTFGSGTRLTVV.

Ten or more counts support this clonotype. This chain connects TRBV5-1 to TRBJ2-7, with D possibly matching TRBD1 (6 bases). With 5 bases removed from V and 2 bases from J, the gap between germline ends came to 14 bases. The CDR3 sequence is 14 residues long. The germline V gene has CDR1 SGHRS and CDR2 YFSETQ. The CDR3 loop reads CASRIGGNAYEQYF. The CDR3 region has the DNA TGCGCCAGCAGGATAGGGGGTAATGCCTACGAGCAGTACTTC.

CDR3 sequence: CATARTSAETQYF. CDR3 DNA: TGTGCCACCGCGAGGACATCGGCGGAGACCCAGTACTTC. The chain carries TRBV15 and TRBJ2-5, with a weak D call TRBD1 (5 bases). Germline values: CDR1 LNHNV, CDR2 YYDKDF (reference sequence). V lost 8 bases and J lost 5, with 15 bases in between. CDR3 length: 13 residues.